This T cell receptor (beta chain) was sequenced for a study of blood T cell repertoires in COVID-19. This table comes from immunoSEQ multiplex PCR, and its TCRdb copy is limited to in-frame clones, with some not included. This sample has 150,000 to 200,000 clones; about 85% occur once, and the top ten carry about 5.7%. The V end lost 5 bases, the J end lost 0 bases, and 10 bases lay between the germline ends. From germline, CDR1 is SGHTA and CDR2 FQGNSA. This CDR3 is built from 14 residues. The receptor was isolated from a middle-aged woman with acute COVID-19. Sample: PBMCs or T cells enriched from blood (not recorded which). J is TRBJ1-1 and V is TRBV7-2; no reliable D call. The CDR3 reads CASSLMAVNTEAFF. Written as DNA, the CDR3 is TGTGCCAGCAGCCTCATGGCGGTGAACACTGAAGCTTTCTTT. Complete variable domain (other parts from reference TRBV7-2 and TRBJ1-1): GAGVSQSPSNKVTEKGKDVELRCDPISGHTALYWYRQSLGQGLEFLIYFQGNSAPDKSGLPSDRFSAERTGGSVSTLTIQRTQQEDSAVYLCASSLMAVNTEAFFGQGTRLTVV.